What follows is one TCR beta chain and its context. This record belongs to a study of T cell changes during pregnancy in multiple sclerosis. The CDR3 consists of 15 residues. The V end was cut by 1 base, the J end by 0 bases, with 10 bases between. Germline V gene lookup returns CDR1 SNHLY and CDR2 FYNNEI. Repertoires were generated with immunoSEQ multiplex PCR, while TCRdb's copy carries only in-frame clones and drops some. The sample yields over 90,000 clones, 93% seen once. The clonotype was recovered from a female donor with multiple sclerosis, enrolled in a pregnancy study. Sequenced material: peripheral blood, taken after pregnancy. The V and J genes are TRBV2 and TRBJ2-7, with D possibly TRBD2 on 5 matching bases. DNA for the CDR3: TGTGCCAGCAGTGAAGGACCGGGGATCTCCTACGAGCAGTACTTC. Translated: CASSEGPGISYEQYF. The full variable domain, completed using reference TRBV2 and TRBJ2-7, is EPEVTQTPSHQVTQMGQEVILRCVPISNHLYFYWYRQILGQKVEFLVSFYNNEISEKSEIFDDQFSVERPDGSNFTLKIRSTKLEDSAMYFCASSEGPGISYEQYFGPGTRLTVT.